The table lists the clone carrying this T cell receptor (beta chain) with a few counts. Germline V gene lookup returns CDR1 SNHLY and CDR2 FYNNEI. This CDR3 is built from 14 residues. Trimming took off 2 bases at V and 2 bases at J, with 9 bases between the two ends. This entry comes from a study of blood T cell repertoires in COVID-19. About the research overall: There were acute and convalescent COVID-19 samples, and they came from the United States, Italy and Spain. Sources were T cells, B-cell-depleted T cells, or PBMCs; the material itself was cDNA or gDNA.

Original data processing: Cell counts per sample came from amplifying reference gene primers. Produced via immunoSEQ multiplex PCR; TCRdb's table is partial and in-frame only. The V and J calls and clone size are taken from that table; D and trimming were inferred from the DNA. The table records under 150,000 clones, 81% of them present only once. Sequencing was performed on peripheral blood. The chain combines TRBV2 with TRBJ1-2, with a possible D match to TRBD1 (5 bases). This clonotype originated in a man over 45 with acute or convalescent COVID-19. This chain's CDR3 is CASSEPKGNYGYTF. As DNA, the CDR3 is TGTGCCAGCAGTGAACCCAAGGGGAACTATGGCTACACCTTC.